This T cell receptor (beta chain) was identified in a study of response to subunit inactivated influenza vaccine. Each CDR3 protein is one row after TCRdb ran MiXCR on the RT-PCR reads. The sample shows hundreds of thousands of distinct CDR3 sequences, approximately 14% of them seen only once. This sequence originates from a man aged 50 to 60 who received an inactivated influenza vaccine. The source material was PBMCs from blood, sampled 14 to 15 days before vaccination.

The CDR3: CASSYSVLLMTYEQYF. The CDR3 nucleotides read TGTGCCAGCAGTTACTCAGTTTTACTGATGACCTACGAGCAGTACTTC. J is TRBJ2-7 and V is TRBV6-2 or TRBV6-3, with D unresolved. Looked up from germline, CDR1 is MNHEY and CDR2 is SVGEGT. CDR3 length equals 16 residues. V was cut by 0 bases and J by 2 bases, with 14 bases left in between.